Below are 28 T cell receptor beta chains sequenced from a single sample in a study of T cells after yellow fever vaccination. TCRdb called the 5' RACE reads again in MiXCR, with one record for every CDR3 protein. The sample has about 580,000 distinct CDR3 sequences, about 15% seen once; the top ten hold 15% to 20%. Sample: PBMCs, taken less than 6 days after the first yellow fever vaccination. Every receptor here comes from a man between 18 and 35 years old who received the YFV17D yellow fever vaccine.

In its sample, this clonotype was seen a few times. The genes are TRBV15 and TRBJ2-2, with TRBD1 matching over 10 bases. The V segment lost 3 bases and the J segment 3 bases; nucleotides outside the gene matches: 4. Germline-derived CDR1 and CDR2 are LNHNV and YYDKDF (reference sequence). The CDR3 is made up of 16 amino acids. In DNA form, the CDR3 reads TGTGCCACCAGCAGCGGGGACAGGGGCTACACCGGGGAGCTGTTTTTT. Protein product: CATSSGDRGYTGELFF.

V is TRBV5-1 and J is TRBJ2-5, with 10 bases matching TRBD1. The CDR3 has 15 amino acids. The J segment lost 5 bases and the V segment lost 3 bases, leaving 7 bases of the junction unmatched. The germline V gene has CDR1 SGHRS and CDR2 YFSETQ. In DNA form, the CDR3 reads TGCGCCAGCAGCTCCGGGACAGGGGCTGGGGAGACCCAGTACTTC. It is translated as CASSSGTGAGETQYF. Full variable domain (remainder filled in from reference TRBV5-1 and TRBJ2-5): KAGVTQTPRYLIKTRGQQVTLSCSPISGHRSVSWYQQTPGQGLQFLFEYFSETQRNKGNFPGRFSGRQFSNSRSEMNVSTLELGDSALYLCASSSGTGAGETQYFGPGTRLLVL.

This chain links TRBV6-2 or TRBV6-3 with TRBJ1-2, with 7 bases that match TRBD1. With 7 bases clipped from V and 0 bases from J, the junction kept 14 bases outside the gene matches. The CDR3 length is 17 residues. CDR1 MNHEY and CDR2 SVGEGT come from the germline V gene. CDR3 sequence reads: CASIDRDSQQPNYGYTF. The CDR3 region has the DNA TGTGCCAGCATCGACCGGGACAGCCAACAACCTAACTATGGCTACACCTTC.

This clonotype was detected a few times. The chain links TRBV29-1 to TRBJ1-1; D is ambiguous. CDR3 length: 13 amino acids. Germline V gene data show CDR1 as SQVTM and CDR2 as ANQGSEA. The V end lost 8 bases, the J end lost 4 bases, and 17 bases lay between the germline ends. Here the CDR3 DNA reads TGCAGCTCACTCTTGGGATTTGGCACTGAAGCTTTCTTT. Its protein is CSSLLGFGTEAFF.

The chain combines TRBV27 with TRBJ1-2, with TRBD1 identical over 7 bases. CDR1 and CDR2 from the germline V gene are MNHEY and SMNVEV (reference sequence). V lost 5 bases to trimming and J lost 8 bases; unmatched junction nucleotides: 17. This CDR3 contains 16 residues. CDR3 nucleotide sequence: TGTGCCAGCAGTACCCGACAGGGATCGCTTTTAGGGGGCTACACCTTC. It encodes CASSTRQGSLLGGYTF.

This clonotype was recorded many times. The rearrangement joins TRBV6-2 or TRBV6-3 to TRBJ1-5; 7 bases line up with TRBD1. The CDR3 is 15 residues long. CDR1 is MNHEY and CDR2 is SVGEGT in the germline V gene. V dropped 2 bases and J dropped 4; count of bases not matched to a gene: 5. In DNA form, the CDR3 reads TGTGCCAGCAGTTACCGGACAGGTCAAAATCAGCCCCAGCATTTT. Its protein product is CASSYRTGQNQPQHF.

This clonotype turned up a few times. This chain uses TRBV5-1 with TRBJ1-4, with TRBD1 matching 7 bases. The CDR3 consists of 15 residues. Germline V gene sequence: CDR1 SGHRS, CDR2 YFSETQ. V shed 4 bases, J shed 2 bases, and the junction held 5 bases outside the gene matches. The CDR3 loop is CASSLTGVTNEKLFF. DNA of the CDR3: TGCGCCAGCAGCCTTACAGGGGTGACTAATGAAAAACTGTTTTTT.

This clonotype was picked up one time. The J gene is TRBJ2-7, the V gene TRBV14; no reliable D call. The CDR3 has 13 amino acids. Trimming cost V 4 bases and J 5 bases, with 12 bases left between them. Germline V gene sequence: CDR1 SGHDN, CDR2 FVKESK. The CDR3 loop is CASSPLGSNEQYF. The DNA of the CDR3 is TGTGCCAGCAGCCCTCTGGGGTCGAACGAGCAGTACTTC.

This clonotype was recorded a few times. The genes are TRBV23-1 and TRBJ2-1; 10 bases match TRBD2. TRBV23-1 is filed as an ORF, its function uncertain. J lost 7 bases, V lost 0 bases, and 12 bases had no gene match. This CDR3 contains 18 residues. The CDR3 sequence is CASSQSLSGGGLSNEQFF. CDR3 DNA: TGCGCCAGCAGTCAATCCTTGAGCGGGGGGGGCCTCTCTAATGAGCAGTTCTTC.

The J gene is TRBJ2-1, the V gene TRBV4-3, with 10 bases matching TRBD1. CDR1 is LGHNA and CDR2 is YSLEER in the germline V gene. The CDR3 extends over 16 amino acids. The V and J ends lost 1 base and 10 bases, in that order; junction bases with no gene match: 10. CDR3 sequence (DNA): TGCGCCAGCAGCCAAGGCGGGACAGGGGCGAGGGCAGAGCAGTTCTTC. Translation gives CASSQGGTGARAEQFF.

This clonotype was seen many times. The chain employs TRBV2 and TRBJ2-1, with a possible D match to TRBD2 (6 bases). The CDR3 covers 14 residues. V lost 7 bases, J lost 0 bases, and 10 bases lay in between. Germline loops: CDR1 SNHLY, CDR2 FYNNEI. CDR3 DNA sequence: TGTGCCAGCACTGGGACTGCCTCCTACAATGAGCAGTTCTTC. Residues: CASTGTASYNEQFF.

The count of this clonotype is one. The chain recombines TRBV5-1 with TRBJ2-1; 8 bases match TRBD2. V trimming: 2 bases; J trimming: 7 bases; junction bases outside the gene matches: 8. CDR1 and CDR2 (germline): SGHRS, YFSETQ. The CDR3 loop spans 15 amino acids. The CDR3 spells CASSFPRGGGNEQFF. CDR3 DNA sequence: TGCGCCAGCAGCTTCCCCCGGGGGGGAGGTAATGAGCAGTTCTTC.

This clonotype was picked up many times. The rearrangement links TRBV7-3 to TRBJ2-7; D gene uncertain. The CDR3 is 13 residues long. V lost 5 bases and J 0 bases, leaving 8 bases between the germline ends. Germline V gene sequence: CDR1 SGHTA, CDR2 FQGTGA. This chain's CDR3 is CASSPYNSYEQYF. In DNA form, the CDR3 reads TGTGCCAGCAGCCCTTATAACTCCTACGAGCAGTACTTC.

In this sample, this clonotype turned up a few times. The V and J genes are TRBV7-2 and TRBJ2-7; the match to TRBD1 covers 8 bases. Losses at the gene ends were 0 bases for V and 4 bases for J; bases not matched to a gene: 5. This CDR3 comprises 15 residues. The germline CDR1 and CDR2 sequences are SGHTA and FQGNSA. Written as DNA, the CDR3 is TGTGCCAGCAGCTTAGCGACGACAGGGGTATACGAGCAGTACTTC. Its translation is CASSLATTGVYEQYF.

The rearrangement links TRBV5-5 to TRBJ2-7; D assignment may be TRBD1 or TRBD2 (5 bases each). The CDR3 is made up of 15 amino acids. Trimming pared 0 bases from V and 2 bases from J, leaving 12 bases between. From germline, CDR1 is SGHKS and CDR2 YYEKEE (reference sequence). CDR3 protein: CASSLEIRGAYEQYV. In DNA form, the CDR3 reads TGTGCCAGCAGCTTGGAGATACGAGGGGCCTACGAGCAGTACGTC.

The chain links TRBV10-3 to TRBJ2-7; 7 positions match TRBD2. CDR3 size: 16 residues. Germline trimming cut 9 bases from V and 0 bases from J; bases unmatched to any gene: 14. Germline V gene data show CDR1 as ENHRY and CDR2 as SYGVKD. The CDR3: CAINRGTAGSSYEQYF. CDR3 in DNA: TGTGCCATTAATCGGGGAACAGCGGGAAGCTCCTACGAGCAGTACTTC.

This chain joins TRBV27 and TRBJ2-1; D is ambiguous. The CDR3 totals 15 residues. Trimming pared 4 bases from V and 6 bases from J, leaving 16 bases between. CDR1 is MNHEY and CDR2 is SMNVEV in the germline V gene (reference sequence). The CDR3 reads CASSYLKSRRNEQFF. CDR3 nucleotides: TGTGCCAGCAGTTACCTTAAATCCCGTCGCAATGAGCAGTTCTTC.

This clonotype came up a few times. The chain recombines TRBV20-1 with TRBJ2-3; 8 bases match TRBD1. V lost 6 bases to trimming and J lost 1 base; unmatched junction nucleotides: 6. Germline V gives CDR1 DFQATT, CDR2 SNEGSKA (reference sequence). CDR3 size: 14 residues. The CDR3 DNA follows: TGCAGTGCCCAACCGGGACAGGGCACAGATACGCAGTATTTT. It translates to CSAQPGQGTDTQYF.

This clonotype was recorded a few times. The V and J genes are TRBV2 and TRBJ2-5; TRBD2 aligns across 8 bases. The germline V gene has CDR1 SNHLY and CDR2 FYNNEI. The CDR3 length is 17 residues. Losses at the gene ends were 6 bases for V and 4 bases for J; bases not matched to a gene: 16. Written as DNA, the CDR3 is TGTGCCAGCAGCCCACCAGCGGGACTAGTGGGCGTAGAGACCCAGTACTTC. This gives the protein CASSPPAGLVGVETQYF.

The chain recombines TRBV6-4 with TRBJ1-1; the D gene is possibly TRBD1 (6 bases). Trimming took off 8 bases at V and 3 bases at J, with 13 bases between the two ends. The germline V gene has CDR1 MRHNA and CDR2 SNTAGT. The length of the CDR3 is 13 residues. In DNA, the CDR3 is TGTGCCAGCCGGGGGGGCATCGACACTGAAGCTTTCTTT. It specifies CASRGGIDTEAFF.

This clonotype has just a few counts. The V call is TRBV20-1, the J call TRBJ2-4; 7 bases map to TRBD2. CDR3 length: 13 amino acids. Looked up from germline, CDR1 is DFQATT and CDR2 is SNEGSKA (reference sequence). J gave up 7 bases and V 1 base, and 4 bases lay outside the gene matches. The CDR3 nucleotides are TGCAGTGCTAGAGGGGGTAGCGGGAACATTCAGTACTTC. It codes for CSARGGSGNIQYF.

The V gene is TRBV5-1, the J gene TRBJ2-1, with D possibly matching TRBD2 (6 bases). The CDR3 sequence is 15 residues long. The V and J ends lost 4 bases and 0 bases respectively, with 11 bases between them. The germline V gene has CDR1 SGHRS and CDR2 YFSETQ. This CDR3 reads CASSNPGLSYNEQFF. DNA of the CDR3: TGCGCCAGCAGCAACCCGGGACTCTCCTACAATGAGCAGTTCTTC.

In this sample, this clonotype turned up a few times. This chain uses TRBV7-9 with TRBJ2-5; maybe TRBD2 (7 bases). Germline assignment: CDR1 SEHNR and CDR2 FQNEAQ (reference sequence). The CDR3 spans 13 residues. Trimming stripped 6 bases from V and 5 bases from J, with 13 bases between. The CDR3 DNA follows: TGTGCCAGCAGTGGGGGGGGCCGGGAGACCCAGTACTTC. It specifies CASSGGGRETQYF.

There are a few counts of this clonotype. The chain employs TRBV20-1 and TRBJ2-7; TRBD1 matches 7 bases. CDR1 DFQATT and CDR2 SNEGSKA come from the germline V gene (reference sequence). The CDR3 is 13 residues long. V gave up 3 bases and J gave up 4 bases; unmatched junction bases: 6. CDR3 residues: CSASQGGIYEQYF. The CDR3 nucleotides read TGCAGTGCTAGTCAAGGGGGCATTTACGAGCAGTACTTC.

This rearrangement joins TRBV7-2 to TRBJ1-1, with 8 bases that match TRBD1. The length of the CDR3 is 13 residues. Germline V gives CDR1 SGHTA, CDR2 FQGNSA. J gave up 4 bases and V 6 bases, and 4 bases lay outside the gene matches. The CDR3 reads CASSGDRGTEAFF. CDR3 DNA sequence: TGTGCCAGCAGTGGTGACAGGGGCACTGAAGCTTTCTTT.

This clonotype was observed a handful of times. The chain employs TRBV13 and TRBJ2-1, with 8 bases identical to TRBD1. J lost 6 bases, V lost 4 bases, and 5 bases had no gene match. This CDR3 has 14 residues. Germline loops: CDR1 PRHDT, CDR2 FYEKMQ (reference sequence). CDR3 nucleotide sequence: TGTGCCAGCAGCTCCAGGACAGGGCTCAATGAGCAGTTCTTC. This gives the protein CASSSRTGLNEQFF.

The J gene is TRBJ1-1, the V gene TRBV29-1, with D tentatively TRBD1 (5 bases). Germline assignment: CDR1 SQVTM and CDR2 ANQGSEA. The CDR3 totals 10 residues. With 6 bases removed from V and 8 bases from J, the gap between germline ends came to 10 bases. The CDR3 DNA reads as TGCAGCGTGACGACAGCCGAAGCTTTCTTT. This encodes CSVTTAEAFF.

This clonotype was observed a handful of times. The rearrangement uses TRBV18 and TRBJ1-3; possibly TRBD1 for D (6 bases). The CDR3 runs to 15 residues. Deletions cut 3 bases from V and 6 bases from J, with 15 bases between. CDR1 KGHSH and CDR2 LQKENI come from the germline V gene. The CDR3 spells CASSPFGGPENTIYF. The CDR3 DNA sequence: TGTGCCAGCTCACCGTTCGGGGGCCCGGAAAACACCATATATTTT.